This T cell receptor beta chain appears in the sequencing data of a study of PD-1 blockade in classical Hodgkin lymphoma. Regarding the study as a whole: Similar baseline diversity was found in complete responders and newly diagnosed patients.

Remarks on this clone: No antigen is known for it.

The CDR3 loop spans 16 amino acids. With 1 base removed from V and 2 bases from J, the gap between germline ends came to 12 bases. From germline, CDR1 is SGHTA and CDR2 FQGNSA. Sequencing was performed with immunoSEQ multiplex PCR; in TCRdb, only in-frame clones are kept and a portion is missing. This sample has roughly 47,000 clones, with roughly 80% found just once. All the patients suffered relapse after autologous stem cell transplantation, and brentuximab vedotin exposure differed. The chain uses TRBV7-2 and TRBJ1-5, with D unclear. Sequencing used peripheral blood mononuclear cells (PBMCs), obtained before the second cycle of nivolumab. This receptor was taken from a human donor with classical Hodgkin lymphoma. CDR3 amino acids: CASSLVGGNGNQPQHF. The CDR3 DNA sequence: TGTGCCAGCAGCTTAGTGGGAGGGAACGGCAATCAGCCCCAGCATTTT.